The clone carrying this T cell receptor (beta chain) was detected only a few times. The entry originates in a study of sequential checkpoint blockade in melanoma. Germline CDR1 reads MNHGY; CDR2 reads SAAAGT. With 4 bases clipped from V and 1 base from J, the junction kept 5 bases outside the gene matches. The CDR3 covers 15 residues. TCRdb's copy holds only in-frame clones and misses some; the assay was immunoSEQ multiplex PCR. The sample shows 20,000 to 25,000 clones, around 25% of them seen only once. This sample's treatment: randomized to nivolumab then ipilimumab (arm A) or the reverse (arm B). Patients had received no earlier DNA-damaging chemotherapy.

The TCR originated in a human donor with melanoma. The specimen comprised tumor tissue (inferred from file names), sampled from a patient given nivolumab and ipilimumab in sequence. This chain joins TRBV6-8 and TRBJ2-3, with TRBD2 matching 7 bases. CDR3 loop: CASSWTREGTDTQYF. The CDR3 DNA follows: TGTGCCAGCAGTTGGACTAGGGAGGGCACAGATACGCAGTATTTT.